The T cell receptor beta chain under discussion was sequenced for a study of T cell responses to AZD1222 COVID-19 vaccine. As concerns this clone: Its antigen is as yet unknown.

Whole-study results and caveats: Females made up more of the donors, who were largely white British, and clonal diversity may have come out too low.

The data were produced by immunoSEQ multiplex PCR, yet TCRdb's version contains in-frame clones alone and is incomplete. Among tens of thousands of clones listed, 89% were seen once. CDR3 length equals 15 residues. Trimming removed 0 bases from V and 2 bases from J, with 11 bases in between. Looked up from germline, CDR1 is SGHRS and CDR2 is YFSETQ. The sample was peripheral blood, taken 28 days after the second AZD1222 dose. The V and J genes are TRBV5-1 and TRBJ1-1; no definite D call. The TCR was taken from an adult who received the AZD1222 COVID-19 vaccine. The CDR3 nucleotides read TGCGCCAGCAGCTTGGAAATTGTCGGCAACACTGAAGCTTTCTTT. Its translation is CASSLEIVGNTEAFF.